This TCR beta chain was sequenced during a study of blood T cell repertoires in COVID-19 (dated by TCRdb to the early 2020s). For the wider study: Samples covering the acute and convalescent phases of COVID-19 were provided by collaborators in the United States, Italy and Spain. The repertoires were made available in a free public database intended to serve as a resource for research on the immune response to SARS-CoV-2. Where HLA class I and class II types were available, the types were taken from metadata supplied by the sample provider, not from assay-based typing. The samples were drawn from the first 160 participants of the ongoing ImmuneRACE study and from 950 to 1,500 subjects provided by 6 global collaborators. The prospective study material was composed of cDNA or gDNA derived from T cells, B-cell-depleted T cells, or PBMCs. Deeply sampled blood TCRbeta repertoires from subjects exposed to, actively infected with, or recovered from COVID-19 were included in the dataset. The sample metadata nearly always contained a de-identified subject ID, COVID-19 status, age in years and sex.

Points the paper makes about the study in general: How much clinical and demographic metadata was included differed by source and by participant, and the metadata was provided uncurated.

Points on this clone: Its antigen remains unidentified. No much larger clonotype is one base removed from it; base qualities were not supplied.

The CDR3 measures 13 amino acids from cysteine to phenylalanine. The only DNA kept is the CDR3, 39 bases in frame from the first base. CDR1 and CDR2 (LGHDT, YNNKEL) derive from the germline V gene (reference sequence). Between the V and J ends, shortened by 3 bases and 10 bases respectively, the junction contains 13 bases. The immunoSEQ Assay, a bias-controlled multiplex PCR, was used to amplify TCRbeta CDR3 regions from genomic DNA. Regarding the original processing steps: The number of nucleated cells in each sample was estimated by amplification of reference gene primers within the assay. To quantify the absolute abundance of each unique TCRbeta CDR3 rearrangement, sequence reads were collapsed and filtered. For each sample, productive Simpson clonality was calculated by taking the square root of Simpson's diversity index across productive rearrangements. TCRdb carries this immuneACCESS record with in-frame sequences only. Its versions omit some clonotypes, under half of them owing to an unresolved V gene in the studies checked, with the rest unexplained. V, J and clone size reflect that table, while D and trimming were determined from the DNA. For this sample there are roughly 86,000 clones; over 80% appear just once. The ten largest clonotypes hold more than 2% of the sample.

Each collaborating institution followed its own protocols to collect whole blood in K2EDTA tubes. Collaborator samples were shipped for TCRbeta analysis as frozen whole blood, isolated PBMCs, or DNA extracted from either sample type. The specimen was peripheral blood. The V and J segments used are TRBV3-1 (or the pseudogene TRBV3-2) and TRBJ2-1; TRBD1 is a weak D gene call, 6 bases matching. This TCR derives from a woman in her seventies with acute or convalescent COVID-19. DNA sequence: TGTGCCAGCAGCCACCAAACAGGGTCGGAGCAGTTCTTC. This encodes CASSHQTGSEQFF.